Presented here are 21 T cell receptor beta chains from one specimen sequenced in a study of T cell changes during pregnancy in multiple sclerosis. Produced via immunoSEQ multiplex PCR; TCRdb's table is partial and in-frame only. This sample has 15,000 or so clones, with about 91% found just once. Here the sequenced sample was CD8+ T cells from peripheral blood mononuclear cells, taken in the second trimester of pregnancy. The receptors come from a female donor in good health, enrolled as a control in a pregnancy study.

This sequence joins TRBV27 and TRBJ2-7; 8 bases line up with TRBD2. Germline CDR1 reads MNHEY; CDR2 reads SMNVEV (reference sequence). This CDR3 spans 15 amino acids. V trimming: 6 bases; J trimming: 4 bases; junction bases outside the gene matches: 11. This CDR3 is CASSRGLAGLYEQYF. The CDR3, as DNA: TGTGCCAGCAGCCGGGGGTTAGCGGGGCTATACGAGCAGTACTTC.

V is TRBV28 and J is TRBJ2-7, with TRBD1 identical over 11 bases. The CDR3 is 15 residues long. Germline assignment: CDR1 MDHEN and CDR2 SYDVKM. The ends lost 4 bases at V and 2 bases at J; junction bases unmatched: 4. The CDR3 loop is CASSSGTGGTYEQYF. The CDR3 DNA reads TGTGCCAGCAGTTCTGGGACAGGGGGGACCTACGAGCAGTACTTC.

The V gene is TRBV6-5, the J gene TRBJ2-3, with 8 bases identical to TRBD2. CDR1 is MNHEY, CDR2 SVGAGI, per germline. The CDR3 covers 14 residues. The V segment lost 6 bases and the J segment 2 bases; nucleotides outside the gene matches: 4. The CDR3 DNA reads TGTGCCAGCAGCCCGGGACTAGACACAGATACGCAGTATTTT. Translation gives CASSPGLDTDTQYF.

The chain links TRBV15 to TRBJ2-7, with a possible D match to TRBD2 (6 bases). Germline values: CDR1 LNHNV, CDR2 YYDKDF (reference sequence). V was cut by 0 bases and J by 0 bases, with 6 bases left in between. CDR3 length equals 14 residues. CDR3 DNA: TGTGCCACCAGCAGAGACGGGAGCTCCTACGAGCAGTACTTC. Translation gives CATSRDGSSYEQYF. Full variable domain (outside the CDR3, taken from reference TRBV15 and TRBJ2-7): DAMVIQNPRYQVTQFGKPVTLSCSQTLNHNVMYWYQQKSSQAPKLLFHYYDKDFNNEADTPDNFQSRRPNTSFCFLDIRSPGLGDTAMYLCATSRDGSSYEQYFGPGTRLTVT.

This sequence joins TRBV4-1 and TRBJ2-1, with 8 bases identical to TRBD2. The CDR3 runs to 14 residues. With 7 bases clipped from V and 3 bases from J, the junction kept 5 bases outside the gene matches. Germline-derived CDR1 and CDR2 are MGHRA and YSYEKL. In nucleotides, the CDR3 is TGCGCCAGCAAAACCGGGACTAGCTACAATGAGCAGTTCTTC. This translates into CASKTGTSYNEQFF.

This chain uses TRBV4-1 with TRBJ2-2; 11 bases line up with TRBD2. This CDR3 has 18 residues. V lost 2 bases and J lost 0; bases outside the gene matches: 5. The germline CDR1 and CDR2 sequences are MGHRA and YSYEKL. The CDR3 sequence is CASSQLAGGEPNTGELFF. DNA for the CDR3: TGCGCCAGCAGCCAACTAGCGGGGGGCGAGCCGAACACCGGGGAGCTGTTTTTT.

The genes are TRBV2 and TRBJ1-2, with TRBD1 matching 8 bases. The germline gives CDR1 SNHLY, CDR2 FYNNEI. The CDR3 consists of 14 residues. V shed 4 bases and J 8 bases; nucleotides not matched to a gene: 9. CDR3 region: CASSVGTGVGGYTF. The DNA of the CDR3 is TGTGCCAGCAGTGTGGGGACAGGCGTGGGGGGCTACACCTTC.

The chain recombines TRBV9 with TRBJ1-3; tentative D call: TRBD1 (5 bases). The CDR3 covers 15 residues. Germline CDR1 reads SGDLS; CDR2 reads YYNGEE. Trimming took 0 bases from V and 0 from J, leaving 7 bases between them. The CDR3 DNA reads TGTGCCAGCAGCGTAGGGGGCGGCTCTGGAAACACCATATATTTT. Protein product: CASSVGGGSGNTIYF.

The V and J genes are TRBV5-4 and TRBJ2-7, with 7 bases lining up with TRBD2. V dropped 0 bases and J dropped 4; count of bases not matched to a gene: 7. Germline CDR1 is SGHNT and CDR2 is YYREEE (reference sequence). CDR3 length: 15 residues. CDR3 region: CASSLEGGRGYEQYF. In DNA, the CDR3 is TGTGCCAGCAGCTTGGAGGGCGGGAGAGGTTACGAGCAGTACTTC.

In DNA, the CDR3 is TGTGCCAGTAGCCTTGGTGGAGTAGTTCAGGAGCAGTTCTTC. Protein product: CASSLGGVVQEQFF. The chain couples TRBV19 to TRBJ2-1; D remains ambiguous. V was clipped by 6 bases and J by 10 bases, with 19 bases between them. The CDR3 loop spans 14 amino acids. Germline V gives CDR1 LNHDA, CDR2 SQIVND (reference sequence).

This clone was detected once. Relative to the germline gene, one junction end is altered; a read error may explain this. The gene calls are TRBV6-4 and TRBJ2-2, with D perhaps matching TRBD1 (6 bases). CDR3 size: 13 residues. The germline gives CDR1 MRHNA, CDR2 SNTAGT. The CDR3, as DNA: TGTGCCAGCAGTGACAGGGACACCGAGGAGCTGTTTTTT. Its protein is CASSDRDTEELFF.

The chain links TRBV29-1 to TRBJ2-7; 10 positions agree with TRBD1. CDR3 length: 13 residues. Looked up from germline, CDR1 is SQVTM and CDR2 is ANQGSEA. The ends lost 6 bases at V and 7 bases at J; junction bases unmatched: 9. CDR3 in DNA: TGCAGCGTCCGGGACAGGGGCCCTAGAGAGCAGTACTTC. It encodes CSVRDRGPREQYF.

The rearrangement links TRBV28 to TRBJ2-2, with D possibly being TRBD1 (5 bases). The germline V and J ends were trimmed by 2 bases and 0 bases, with 7 bases remaining between them. The CDR3 sequence is 15 residues long. The germline V gene has CDR1 MDHEN and CDR2 SYDVKM. CDR3 sequence: CASSLTTANTGELFF. The CDR3 nucleotides are TGTGCCAGCAGTTTAACGACAGCGAACACCGGGGAGCTGTTTTTT.

The J gene is TRBJ2-1, the V gene TRBV27, with 10 bases that match TRBD2. CDR1 MNHEY and CDR2 SMNVEV come from the germline V gene (reference sequence). This CDR3 region has 14 residues. V was pared by 7 bases and J by 4 bases, with 4 bases of the junction left unmatched. CDR3 amino acids: CASTGLAAYNEQFF. CDR3 nucleotides: TGTGCCAGCACCGGACTAGCGGCGTACAATGAGCAGTTCTTC.

This clone came up once. This rearrangement joins TRBV13 to TRBJ2-3; D ambiguous. The CDR3 has 12 residues. CDR1 and CDR2 from the germline V gene are PRHDT and FYEKMQ (reference sequence). V was cut by 2 bases and J by 5 bases, with 5 bases left in between. CDR3 amino acids: CASSLIGDTQYF. The CDR3 bases are TGTGCCAGCAGCTTAATCGGAGATACGCAGTATTTT.

This clone was seen a few times. The chain employs TRBV4-1 and TRBJ1-2; 10 bases are a match to TRBD1. This CDR3 spans 16 amino acids. Germline V gene sequence: CDR1 MGHRA, CDR2 YSYEKL. V was clipped by 1 base and J by 4 bases; unmatched bases: 6. Here the CDR3 DNA reads TGCGCCAGCAGCCAAGTTTCCCGGACAGGGGGCTATGGCTACACCTTC. It specifies CASSQVSRTGGYGYTF.

As regards this clone: The junction shows a germline mismatch at one end, possibly a read error. This chain uses TRBV7-7 with TRBJ2-3; 7 bases fit TRBD2. This CDR3 spans 12 amino acids. Germline V gene sequence: CDR1 SSHAT, CDR2 FNYEAQ (reference sequence). DNA of the CDR3: TGTGCTAGCAGCGACCGGGACTACTCGCAGTATTTT. Its protein product is CASSDRDYSQYF.

The chain combines TRBV10-3 with TRBJ1-1; D gene unclear. There are 12 residues in the CDR3. The germline V and J ends were trimmed by 2 bases and 6 bases, with 7 bases remaining between them. Germline lookup yields CDR1 ENHRY and CDR2 SYGVKD. This chain's CDR3 is CAISEGSPEAFF. The CDR3 DNA is TGTGCCATCAGTGAGGGCTCCCCTGAAGCTTTCTTT.

The chain joins TRBV5-5 to TRBJ2-4, with 11 bases that match TRBD1. Germline lookup yields CDR1 SGHKS and CDR2 YYEKEE (reference sequence). CDR3 length: 16 amino acids. V lost 2 bases, J lost 12 bases, and 13 bases stayed unmatched. Here the CDR3 DNA reads TGTGCCAGCAGCTTCGTACTTGGGACAGGGGGGAAGGGTCAGTACTTC. Translated, it gives CASSFVLGTGGKGQYF.

This chain connects TRBV4-1 to TRBJ1-6; D is uncertain. Trimming removed 1 base from V and 9 bases from J, with 7 bases in between. Germline V CDR1 and CDR2: MGHRA, YSYEKL. CDR3 length: 13 amino acids. The CDR3 region is CASSQVGTSPLHF. The CDR3 bases are TGCGCCAGCAGCCAAGTCGGTACTTCACCCCTCCACTTT.

The chain recombines TRBV2 with TRBJ2-1, with a tentative D call TRBD1 (5 bases). This CDR3 spans 13 amino acids. Trimming removed 11 bases at V and 7 bases at J, with 18 bases between. Per the germline V gene, CDR1 is SNHLY and CDR2 is FYNNEI. The CDR3 loop is CAGQGYYPNEQFF. CDR3 DNA: TGTGCCGGCCAGGGATACTACCCTAATGAGCAGTTCTTC.